This entry lists 9 T cell receptor beta chains sequenced from one sample in a study of T cell repertoires in cytomegalovirus infection (dated by TCRdb to the late 2010s). The antigens of these receptors remain unknown. The treatment or condition label of this sample denotes: in vitro stimulation with specific CMV peptide epitopes to enrich CMV-specific T cells. TCRdb names Illumina HiSeq 1500 as the instrument used. TCRdb ran its own pipeline on the public reads, namely fastp trimming at Q25 and MiXCR clone calling, and kept in-frame beta chains. Every entry covers one CDR3 protein and lists the most common genes and DNA from its rows. For this sample the table gives some 590,000 distinct CDR3 sequences, of which 40% were detected only once. Over 45% of the sample goes to the ten largest clones. The specimen comprised cultured PBMCs, sampled from culture after CMV antigen stimulation. Every receptor here comes from a human donor in good health (CMV status not recorded). Some clones in this sample may be carry-over from other donors' samples.

This clonotype was seen a few times. The chain joins TRBV7-2 to TRBJ1-1, with D unclear. The germline V and J ends were trimmed by 4 bases and 1 base, with 7 bases remaining between them. The CDR3 is 13 amino acids. CDR1 and CDR2 from the germline V gene are SGHTA and FQGNSA. CDR3 nucleotides: TGTGCCAGCAGCTACTCCACGAACACTGAAGCTTTCTTT. This translates into CASSYSTNTEAFF. Drawing the rest from reference TRBV7-2 and TRBJ1-1, the complete variable domain is GAGVSQSPSNKVTEKGKDVELRCDPISGHTALYWYRQSLGQGLEFLIYFQGNSAPDKSGLPSDRFSAERTGGSVSTLTIQRTQQEDSAVYLCASSYSTNTEAFFGQGTRLTVV.

The chain recombines TRBV25-1 with TRBJ1-4; the D is unclear. Trimming removed 1 base at V and 9 bases at J, with 15 bases between. Germline V lookup: CDR1 MGHDK, CDR2 SYGVNS. The CDR3 extends over 15 amino acids. The CDR3 sequence: CASSEFKDSMKKLFF. The CDR3 coding sequence is TGTGCCAGCAGTGAATTTAAGGACTCCATGAAAAAACTGTTTTTT.

This chain links TRBV6-6 with TRBJ1-4; D not certain. Germline V gene sequence: CDR1 MNHNY, CDR2 SVGAGI (reference sequence). The CDR3 runs 13 residues. The V end was cut by 6 bases, the J end by 8 bases, with 13 bases between. The DNA for the CDR3 is TGTGCCAGCAGCGATAAGGTTGGAGAAAAACTGTTTTTT. Amino acid sequence: CASSDKVGEKLFF.

The chain recombines TRBV7-6 with TRBJ2-4, with 11 bases matching TRBD1. The germline gives CDR1 SGHVS, CDR2 FNYEAQ. This CDR3 is 16 amino acids long. V was pared by 4 bases and J by 3 bases, with 5 bases of the junction left unmatched. The CDR3 here is CASSSGQGAHKNIQYF. The CDR3 region has the DNA TGTGCCAGCAGCTCCGGACAGGGGGCGCACAAAAACATTCAGTACTTC.

CDR3 protein: CASSPNFGGLKDSPLHF. The CDR3 DNA reads TGTGCCAGCTCACCCAACTTCGGAGGGTTAAAGGATTCACCCCTCCACTTT. The chain uses TRBV18 and TRBJ1-6; D is unclear. This CDR3 is built from 17 residues. From germline, CDR1 is KGHSH and CDR2 LQKENI. Trimming shortened V by 3 bases and J by 8 bases, and 20 bases separated the two germline ends.

The sample holds a few counts of this clonotype. This chain joins TRBV6-1 and TRBJ1-6, with 12 nucleotides matching TRBD1. V shed 4 bases, J shed 11 bases, and the junction held 6 bases outside the gene matches. This CDR3 has 15 residues. From germline, CDR1 is MNHNS and CDR2 SASEGT. The CDR3: CASSGRDRGRPPLHF. Written as DNA, the CDR3 is TGTGCCAGCAGTGGCCGGGACAGGGGGCGCCCACCCCTCCACTTT.

This clonotype was observed a few times. This rearrangement joins TRBV7-4 to TRBJ2-3, with D unresolved. Trimming removed 6 bases at V and 4 bases at J, with 11 bases between. The CDR3 loop spans 13 amino acids. CDR1 and CDR2 from the germline V gene are SGHVT and SQSDAQ. The CDR3 loop is CASRPGWSDTQYF. The CDR3 DNA reads TGTGCCAGCAGGCCAGGTTGGTCAGATACGCAGTATTTT.

This chain joins TRBV12-3 or TRBV12-4 and TRBJ2-7; 10 bases line up with TRBD2. Trimming cost V 7 bases and J 4 bases; bases outside gene matches: 7. The CDR3 extends over 14 amino acids. The CDR3 bases are TGTGCCAGCAATCTAGCGGGAGTTTCTTACGAGCAGTACTTC. It yields the protein CASNLAGVSYEQYF.

This clonotype was observed a few times. The CDR3 spells CASTSSRTRGTRGYEQYF. The CDR3 region has the DNA TGTGCCAGCACTTCTTCCCGGACGAGGGGGACAAGGGGATACGAGCAGTACTTC. The chain combines TRBV12-3 or TRBV12-4 with TRBJ2-7, with D perhaps TRBD1 (6 bases). The CDR3 covers 18 residues. V lost 7 bases to trimming and J lost 4 bases, with 29 bases between them.